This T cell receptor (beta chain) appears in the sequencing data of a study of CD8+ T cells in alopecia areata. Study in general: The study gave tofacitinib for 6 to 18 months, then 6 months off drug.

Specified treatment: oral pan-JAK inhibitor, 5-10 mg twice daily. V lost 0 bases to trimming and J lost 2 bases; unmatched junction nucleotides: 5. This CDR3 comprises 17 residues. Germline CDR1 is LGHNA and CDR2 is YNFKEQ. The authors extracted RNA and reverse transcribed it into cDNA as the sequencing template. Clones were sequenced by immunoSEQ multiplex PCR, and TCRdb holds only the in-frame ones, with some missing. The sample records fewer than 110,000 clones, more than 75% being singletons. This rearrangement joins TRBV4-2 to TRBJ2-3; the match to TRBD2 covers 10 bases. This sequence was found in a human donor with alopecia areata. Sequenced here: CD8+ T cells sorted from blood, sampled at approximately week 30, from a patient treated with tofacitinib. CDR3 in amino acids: CASSQEGTSASTDTQYF. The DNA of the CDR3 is TGTGCCAGCAGCCAAGAGGGGACTAGCGCTTCCACAGATACGCAGTATTTT.